What follows is one T cell receptor beta chain and its context. This clonotype was found many times. The specificity of this receptor is unknown. Qualities for individual bases were not recorded, and no much larger clone is one base off. Every donor was a healthy Caucasian. The twin cohort comprised three pairs of female monozygotic twins, all aged roughly 18 to 30 years. Positive isolation kits from Invitrogen were used to isolate CD4+ and CD8+ T cell populations. V drops 0 bases and J drops 6 bases, leaving 16 bases in between. From cysteine to phenylalanine, the CDR3 is 15 amino acids long. Only the CDR3 DNA stays, 45 bases, in frame from base 1. Sequences DFQATT (CDR1) and SNEGSKA (CDR2) are obtained from the germline V gene (reference sequence). This entry is derived from a study of identical twins (dated by TCRdb to about 2016). For the study in its entirety: TCR alpha and beta repertoires from monozygotic twins, unrelated adults of various ages and cord blood were deep-sequenced to test whether fetal clonotypes persist. Replicate twin experiments were performed at different times using different library preparation protocols to rule out contamination.

Library prep was done by 5' RACE. Data came from an Illumina HiSeq 2000. A universal primer binding site was added through template switching, and the final cDNA carried a unique molecular identifier so that TCR cDNA molecules could be counted accurately. Specific primers in the conserved constant-segment region were used to synthesize first-strand cDNA for TCR alpha and beta chains. To control for contamination, every cDNA library carried two barcodes: a SMART-Mk sample barcode plus Illumina barcodes. Two successive PCR steps introduced TruSeq adapter sequences along with Illumina sample barcodes. The TCR alpha and beta cDNA libraries were sequenced on the Illumina HiSeq platform using custom primers. In the source study's methods: MiGEC was used to process raw reads and extract unique molecular identifiers, and MiXCR was used to find CDR3 positions. For each individual, recombination models were inferred using an EM algorithm with the repgenHMM and IGoR tools. The tcR package in R was used for shared clonotype analysis, with sharing normalized by the product of cloneset sizes. To study raw recombination free of thymic and clonal selection effects, out-of-frame nonproductive sequences were analyzed. Using fastp trimming at Q25 and MiXCR clonotype assembly, TCRdb reanalyzed the public sequencing data and kept in-frame beta chains. Merged by CDR3 protein, the rows form single entries marked with the most common genes and DNA. TCRdb assigned the V and J calls; the authors' analysis was not used. A total of approximately 210,000 distinct CDR3 sequences appear in this sample, about 6.7% of them only once. The top ten hold 13% to 15% of the sample.

The investigation overall reported the following: A weaker excess of twin sharing was found in beta out-of-frame sequences because the signal-to-noise ratio was lowered by fewer shared sequences. Abundant cord blood beta clonotypes had fewer insertions, young adult naive repertoires showed a similar but weaker trend, and memory repertoires showed no such trend. Compared with coincidental sharing between unrelated individuals, out-of-frame TCR alpha sequences shared between twins showed an excess of sequences with low generation probability. In monozygotic twins, recombination models systematically underestimated out-of-frame TCR alpha sharing, but the models matched the sharing seen between unrelated individuals. Because the same donors could not be followed over many years, conclusions were based on cross-sectional statistical analysis. Invariant T cells such as MAIT and iNKT could partly confound zero-insertion analyses, though diverse VJ usage argued against this for most clonotypes.

The data also belong to a second study, concerning T cells expressing NK-cell markers. As the second study states: Fewer than ten donors provided sorted CD3+CD56+NKG2C+, CD3+CD56+NKG2C- and CD3+CD56-NKG2C+ T-cell subsets, whose TCR beta-chain repertoires were profiled. Among the eight sequenced donors, only one was HCMV-seronegative, while the other seven were HCMV-seropositive. To restrict sorting to alphabetaTCR-expressing T cells, an anti-gammadeltaTCR antibody was added in several experiments. In over five donors, the dominant CD3+CD56+NKG2C+ clonotypes were found to rank among the top 10 CD8+ clonotypes and to make up about 1.0-7.0% of CD8+ T cells. Those dominant clonotypes were again the most abundant among CD3+CD56-NKG2C+ cells in a handful of donors, at roughly 28.3-60.1%. It remained unclear whether the expanded NKG2C-expressing T cell clones were specific for HCMV antigens. The study sequenced eight donors, all healthy volunteers chosen at random: three men and five women. HCMV-specific IgG was detected in serum with a commercial ELISA kit to determine HCMV serostatus. MIGEC handled demultiplexing of the reads and grouping by UMI, while MiTCR was used to assemble and quantify clonotypes. To exclude erroneous sequences, only TCR cDNA sequences supported by at least two reads were retained. The tcR package was used for downstream repertoire analysis, and clonotypes were matched between fractions using CDR3 nucleotide sequence together with V segment. Antigen specificity was annotated against VDJdb with VDJmatch, allowing one amino acid substitution in CDR3.

Sequenced sample: CD8+ T cells sorted from blood. The chain is encoded by TRBV20-1 joined to TRBJ2-3, with the D gene uncertain. This TCR was sampled from a woman between 18 and 30 years old in good health. In nucleotides, the sequence is TGCAGTGCTAGAGATCCACGGGCTCACGCGGATACGCAGTATTTT. It codes for CSARDPRAHADTQYF.